A single sample gave rise to the 31 T cell receptor beta chains below, sequenced in a study of OX40 agonist ivuxolimab in advanced cancers. Produced via immunoSEQ multiplex PCR; TCRdb's table is partial and in-frame only. The sample has 45,000 to 65,000 clones, about 81% seen once. The sequences come from CD4+ or CD8+ T cells sorted from blood, collected in a trial of the OX40 agonist ivuxolimab. All receptors come from an adult with an advanced solid tumor such as melanoma, head and neck, liver or kidney cancer.

V and J are TRBV5-1 and TRBJ2-3; 8 nucleotides line up with TRBD1. V dropped 0 bases and J dropped 3; count of bases not matched to a gene: 6. Germline CDR1 and CDR2: SGHRS and YFSETQ. This CDR3 region has 16 residues. The CDR3 is CASSLEGQEGTDTQYF. The CDR3, as DNA: TGCGCCAGCAGCTTGGAGGGACAGGAAGGGACAGATACGCAGTATTTT.

The gene calls are TRBV4-1 and TRBJ2-6; maybe TRBD1 (6 bases). Germline V gene sequence: CDR1 MGHRA, CDR2 YSYEKL. The ends were cut back, 3 bases at V and 2 bases at J, with 8 bases in the middle. The CDR3 totals 15 residues. The CDR3 region has the DNA TGCGCCAGCAGCCATGAGGGGGCTGGGGCCAACGTCCTGACTTTC. Protein product: CASSHEGAGANVLTF.

This clone appeared once. This specimen includes other DNA sequences encoding the same CDR3. The chain couples TRBV7-9 to TRBJ1-6, with 11 positions matching TRBD1. Germline V lookup: CDR1 SEHNR, CDR2 FQNEAQ (reference sequence). V was pared by 3 bases and J by 9 bases, with 7 bases of the junction left unmatched. The length of the CDR3 is 16 residues. The CDR3 DNA reads as TGTGCCAGCAGCTTTTGGGGACAGGGGGTGGGTTCACCCCTCCACTTT. Its protein is CASSFWGQGVGSPLHF.

CDR3 sequence (DNA): TGTGCCAGCAGGCAAGAAACGGCCAGTCAGCCCCAGCATTTT. Its protein product is CASRQETASQPQHF. The chain couples TRBV6-5 to TRBJ1-5; D is unclear. Germline V gives CDR1 MNHEY, CDR2 SVGAGI. The ends were cut back, 6 bases at V and 6 bases at J, with 15 bases in the middle. This CDR3 spans 14 amino acids.

The rearrangement joins TRBV29-1 to TRBJ2-1; D remains unclear. V lost 0 bases, J lost 2 bases, and 8 bases lay in between. Germline V gene lookup returns CDR1 SQVTM and CDR2 ANQGSEA. This CDR3 comprises 14 residues. CDR3 nucleotide sequence: TGCAGCGTTGAAGATCCGGATACCTACAATGAGCAGTTCTTC. Protein product: CSVEDPDTYNEQFF.

The chain carries TRBV7-2 and TRBJ2-5; D call uncertain. The germline V and J ends were trimmed by 2 bases and 3 bases, with 7 bases remaining between them. Germline CDR1 reads SGHTA; CDR2 reads FQGNSA. This CDR3 comprises 13 residues. Here the CDR3 DNA reads TGTGCCAGCAGCTTAACCCGGGAAGAGACCCAGTACTTC. This sequence encodes CASSLTREETQYF.

This clone was observed a single time. V usage is TRBV6-6 and J usage is TRBJ1-5; 9 bases fit TRBD1. There are 13 residues in the CDR3. With V trimmed by 6 bases and J by 6 bases, 3 bases remained unmatched. Germline V gene data show CDR1 as MNHNY and CDR2 as SVGAGI (reference sequence). CDR3 DNA: TGTGCCAGCAGCGGACAGGGGCCTCAGCCCCAGCATTTT. Encoded protein: CASSGQGPQPQHF.

The chain joins TRBV18 to TRBJ2-7, with 12 positions matching TRBD2. The CDR3 runs 14 residues. The ends lost 2 bases at V and 7 bases at J; junction bases unmatched: 3. Per germline, CDR1 KGHSH and CDR2 LQKENI. The CDR3, as DNA: TGTGCCAGCTCACCAAGGACTAGCGGGATGGAGCAGTACTTC. The encoded protein is CASSPRTSGMEQYF.

The V call is TRBV2, the J call TRBJ2-1; D is perhaps TRBD1 (6 bases). Germline lookup yields CDR1 SNHLY and CDR2 FYNNEI. The CDR3 consists of 15 residues. V lost 7 bases to trimming and J lost 2 bases, with 15 bases between them. CDR3: CASTSPTGTYNEQFF. The CDR3 DNA reads as TGTGCCAGCACCTCCCCAACAGGGACCTACAATGAGCAGTTCTTC.

This chain uses TRBV6-5 with TRBJ1-3, with D uncertain. The CDR3 contains 13 residues. Germline assignment: CDR1 MNHEY and CDR2 SVGAGI. V lost 7 bases and J lost 0, with 7 bases in between. The CDR3 spells CASKQSSGNTIYF. The CDR3 bases are TGTGCCAGCAAACAGTCCTCTGGAAACACCATATATTTT.

V gene TRBV2 combines with J gene TRBJ1-5; 8 nucleotides line up with TRBD1. This CDR3 comprises 15 residues. J lost 0 bases, V lost 7 bases, and 5 bases had no gene match. Germline V CDR1 and CDR2: SNHLY, FYNNEI. The chain's CDR3 is CASKAGGYSNQPQHF. The CDR3 nucleotides read TGTGCCAGCAAGGCAGGGGGCTATAGCAATCAGCCCCAGCATTTT.

This clone has more than one count but fewer than ten. The rearrangement uses TRBV30 and TRBJ2-7; 7 bases map to TRBD2. Germline V gene data show CDR1 as GTSNPN and CDR2 as SVGIG (reference sequence). With V trimmed by 0 bases and J by 3 bases, 5 bases remained unmatched. The CDR3 extends over 14 amino acids. The DNA for the CDR3 is TGTGCCTGGAGTGTACGTAGCGGGTTCTACGAGCAGTACTTC. This gives the protein CAWSVRSGFYEQYF.

CDR3 DNA: TGTGCCAGTAGTACCCGACAGGGGGCGCCGGGAAAGCCCCAGCATTTT. This codes for CASSTRQGAPGKPQHF. The rearrangement joins TRBV19 to TRBJ1-5; 10 positions match TRBD1. CDR3 length equals 16 residues. Germline V gene data show CDR1 as LNHDA and CDR2 as SQIVND (reference sequence). The V and J ends lost 4 bases and 8 bases, in that order; junction bases with no gene match: 11.

This clone was observed a single time. In DNA form, the CDR3 reads TGTGCCAGCTCACCGGGGACACCTAAAGAGACCCAGTACTTC. Amino acid sequence: CASSPGTPKETQYF. The rearrangement joins TRBV18 to TRBJ2-5; D is perhaps TRBD1 (6 bases). CDR3 length equals 14 residues. V shed 3 bases and J shed 3 bases, with 11 bases lying between them. Per germline, CDR1 KGHSH and CDR2 LQKENI.

The chain uses TRBV6-1 and TRBJ1-1, with D hard to call. Germline CDR1 is MNHNS and CDR2 is SASEGT. This CDR3 is built from 12 residues. Trimming left V 3 bases short and J 4 bases short, with 6 bases between. The CDR3 DNA follows: TGTGCCAGCAGTGAGTGGGCCACTGAAGCTTTCTTT. Translating gives CASSEWATEAFF.

CDR3 coding DNA: TGCAGCGTGGGACAGGGGGCTGATGGCTACACCTTC. It specifies CSVGQGADGYTF. This chain uses TRBV29-1 with TRBJ1-2, with 12 nucleotides matching TRBD1. The CDR3 is 12 residues long. Per germline, CDR1 SQVTM and CDR2 ANQGSEA. The ends lost 6 bases at V and 6 bases at J; junction bases unmatched: 2.

This sequence joins TRBV6-6 and TRBJ2-7; 13 bases map to TRBD2. The CDR3 length is 16 residues. The J segment lost 5 bases and the V segment lost 4 bases, leaving 8 bases of the junction unmatched. The germline gives CDR1 MNHNY, CDR2 SVGAGI (reference sequence). CDR3 nucleotides: TGTGCCAGCAGTTTCGGGACTAGCGGGAATTTTGACGAGCAGTACTTC. This sequence encodes CASSFGTSGNFDEQYF.

This clone was seen more than once but under ten times. The chain's CDR3 is CASSSGQAGELFF. The CDR3 DNA follows: TGTGCCAGCAGTTCGGGACAGGCCGGGGAGCTGTTTTTT. The gene calls are TRBV6-5 and TRBJ2-2, with 8 bases matching TRBD1. Germline trimming cut 4 bases from V and 6 bases from J; bases unmatched to any gene: 1. This CDR3 spans 13 amino acids. Germline loops: CDR1 MNHEY, CDR2 SVGAGI.

CDR3 sequence: CASSHEVRQPQHF. The DNA of the CDR3 is TGTGCCAGTAGTCACGAGGTTAGACAGCCCCAGCATTTT. The genes are TRBV19 and TRBJ1-5; unclear D gene. Germline V lookup: CDR1 LNHDA, CDR2 SQIVND (reference sequence). Trimming shortened V by 5 bases and J by 7 bases, and 12 bases separated the two germline ends. The CDR3 is made up of 13 amino acids.

The chain is built from TRBV5-1 and TRBJ1-1, with TRBD1 identical over 7 bases. With V trimmed by 2 bases and J by 3 bases, 4 bases remained unmatched. The CDR3 runs 14 residues. Germline CDR1 reads SGHRS; CDR2 reads YFSETQ. CDR3: CASSLRQGHTEAFF. The CDR3 DNA sequence: TGCGCCAGCAGCTTACGACAGGGCCACACTGAAGCTTTCTTT.

The count of this clone is one. The chain employs TRBV5-1 and TRBJ2-1, with D possibly called TRBD1 or TRBD2 (6 bases each). The germline CDR1 and CDR2 sequences are SGHRS and YFSETQ. Trimming took 4 bases from V and 8 from J, leaving 16 bases between them. The CDR3 length is 14 residues. For the CDR3, the DNA is TGCGCCAGCAGCCCGAGCTGGAGGGGGGATGAGCAGTTCTTC. Translated: CASSPSWRGDEQFF.

The CDR3 is CATGQGYNSPLHF. CDR3 coding DNA: TGTGCCACCGGACAGGGGTATAATTCACCCCTCCACTTT. The rearrangement joins TRBV15 to TRBJ1-6, with TRBD1 identical over 9 bases. Germline loops: CDR1 LNHNV, CDR2 YYDKDF (reference sequence). Losses at the gene ends were 8 bases for V and 4 bases for J; bases not matched to a gene: 0. The CDR3 extends over 13 amino acids.

This rearrangement joins TRBV6-5 to TRBJ1-4, with D possibly being TRBD1 (6 bases). The CDR3 runs 15 residues. With 6 bases removed from V and 0 bases from J, the gap between germline ends came to 11 bases. Per germline, CDR1 MNHEY and CDR2 SVGAGI. The CDR3 spells CASRRQVATNEKLFF. The DNA of the CDR3 is TGTGCCAGCAGGAGACAGGTTGCAACTAATGAAAAACTGTTTTTT.

The rearrangement joins TRBV4-2 to TRBJ2-7; D possibly uses TRBD1 or TRBD2 (7 bases each). Germline assignment: CDR1 LGHNA and CDR2 YNFKEQ. This CDR3 contains 16 residues. V lost 4 bases, J lost 2 bases, and 18 bases lay in between. The CDR3, as DNA: TGTGCCAGCAGCCCGCAGGCAGGGGGGAGGGCCTACGAGCAGTACTTC. It encodes CASSPQAGGRAYEQYF.

This clone is medium-sized in the sample. The genes are TRBV7-6 and TRBJ1-1; D unresolved. The CDR3 has 13 residues. V was cut by 0 bases and J by 6 bases, with 8 bases left in between. Germline CDR1 and CDR2: SGHVS and FNYEAQ. The CDR3 region is CASSLAAGAEAFF. CDR3 DNA sequence: TGTGCCAGCAGCTTAGCAGCGGGAGCTGAAGCTTTCTTT.

The rearrangement links TRBV7-6 to TRBJ2-7; D perhaps matches TRBD1 (5 bases). Deletions cut 1 base from V and 3 bases from J, with 13 bases between. CDR1 SGHVS and CDR2 FNYEAQ come from the germline V gene. The CDR3 runs to 15 residues. CDR3 nucleotide sequence: TGTGCCAGCAGCTTAGAGTACGAACAGGTCTACGAGCAGTACTTC. Encoded protein: CASSLEYEQVYEQYF.

The chain joins TRBV18 to TRBJ2-6; 8 nucleotides line up with TRBD2. The junction had 9 bases not matched to a gene; V was cut back by 5 bases and J by 0 bases. CDR3 length: 18 residues. CDR1 is KGHSH and CDR2 is LQKENI in the germline V gene. The CDR3 nucleotides are TGTGCCAGCTCATCGCGGGAGGTCTACTTCTCTGGGGCCAACGTCCTGACTTTC. Amino acids: CASSSREVYFSGANVLTF.

This clone appeared a few times. The chain links TRBV2 to TRBJ2-7; D not resolved. CDR3 length: 14 amino acids. V was clipped by 2 bases and J by 4 bases, with 12 bases between them. The germline V gene encodes CDR1 SNHLY and CDR2 FYNNEI. CDR3: CASSELGFQYEQYF. CDR3 coding DNA: TGTGCCAGCAGTGAATTGGGATTTCAGTACGAGCAGTACTTC. The variable domain in full, completed from reference TRBV2 and TRBJ2-7, reads EPEVTQTPSHQVTQMGQEVILRCVPISNHLYFYWYRQILGQKVEFLVSFYNNEISEKSEIFDDQFSVERPDGSNFTLKIRSTKLEDSAMYFCASSELGFQYEQYFGPGTRLTVT.

This chain links TRBV29-1 with TRBJ2-3; possibly TRBD1 for D (5 bases). The V end was cut by 6 bases, the J end by 5 bases, with 12 bases between. CDR1 is SQVTM and CDR2 is ANQGSEA in the germline V gene. This CDR3 contains 12 residues. The CDR3 loop reads CSVAQGVDTQYF. CDR3 sequence (DNA): TGCAGCGTGGCGCAGGGTGTAGATACGCAGTATTTT.

The rearrangement links TRBV7-2 to TRBJ1-2; TRBD1 aligns across 12 bases. The CDR3 is 15 amino acids. Germline trimming cut 5 bases from V and 4 bases from J; bases unmatched to any gene: 5. From germline, CDR1 is SGHTA and CDR2 FQGNSA. Here the CDR3 reads CASSQGQGASYGYTF. The CDR3 nucleotides read TGTGCCAGCAGCCAGGGACAGGGGGCAAGCTATGGCTACACCTTC.

In this sample, this clone turned up once. The chain couples TRBV5-1 to TRBJ1-5; no clear D. Per germline, CDR1 SGHRS and CDR2 YFSETQ. Trimming took off 0 bases at V and 1 base at J, with 5 bases between the two ends. CDR3 length: 14 amino acids. The CDR3 protein is CASSLVPSNQPQHF. DNA of the CDR3: TGCGCCAGCAGCTTGGTTCCCAGCAATCAGCCCCAGCATTTT. The full variable domain, its missing parts supplied by reference TRBV5-1 and TRBJ1-5, is KAGVTQTPRYLIKTRGQQVTLSCSPISGHRSVSWYQQTPGQGLQFLFEYFSETQRNKGNFPGRFSGRQFSNSRSEMNVSTLELGDSALYLCASSLVPSNQPQHFGDGTRLSIL.